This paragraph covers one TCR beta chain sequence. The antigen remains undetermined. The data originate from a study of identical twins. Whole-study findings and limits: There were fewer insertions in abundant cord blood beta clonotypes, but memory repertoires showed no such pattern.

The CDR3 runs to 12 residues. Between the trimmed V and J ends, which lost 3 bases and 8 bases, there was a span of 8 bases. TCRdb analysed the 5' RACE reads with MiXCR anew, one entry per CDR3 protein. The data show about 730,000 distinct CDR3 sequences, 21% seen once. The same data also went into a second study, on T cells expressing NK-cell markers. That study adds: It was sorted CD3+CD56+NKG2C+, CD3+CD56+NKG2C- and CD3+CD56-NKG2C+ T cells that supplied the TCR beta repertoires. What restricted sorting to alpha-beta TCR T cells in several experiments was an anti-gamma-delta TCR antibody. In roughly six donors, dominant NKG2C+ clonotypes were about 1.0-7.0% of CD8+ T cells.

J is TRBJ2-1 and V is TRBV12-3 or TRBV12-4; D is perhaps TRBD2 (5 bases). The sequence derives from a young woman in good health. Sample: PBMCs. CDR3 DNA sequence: TGTGCCAGCAGTTTCGGACTCGATGAGCAGTTCTTC. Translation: CASSFGLDEQFF.